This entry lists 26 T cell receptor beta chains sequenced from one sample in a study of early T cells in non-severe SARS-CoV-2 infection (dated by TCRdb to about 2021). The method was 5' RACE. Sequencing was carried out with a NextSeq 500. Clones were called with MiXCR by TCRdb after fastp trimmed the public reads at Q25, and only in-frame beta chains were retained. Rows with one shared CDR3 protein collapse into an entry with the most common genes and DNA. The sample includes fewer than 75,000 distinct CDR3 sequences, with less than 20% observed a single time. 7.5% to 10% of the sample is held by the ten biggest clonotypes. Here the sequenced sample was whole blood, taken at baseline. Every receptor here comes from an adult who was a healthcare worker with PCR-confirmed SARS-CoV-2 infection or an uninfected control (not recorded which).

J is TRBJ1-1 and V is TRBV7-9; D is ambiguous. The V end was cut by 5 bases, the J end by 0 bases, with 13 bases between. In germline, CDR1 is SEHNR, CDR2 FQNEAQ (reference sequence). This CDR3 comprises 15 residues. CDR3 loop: CASSPWAGVNTEAFF. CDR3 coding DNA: TGTGCCAGCAGCCCTTGGGCTGGGGTGAACACTGAAGCTTTCTTT.

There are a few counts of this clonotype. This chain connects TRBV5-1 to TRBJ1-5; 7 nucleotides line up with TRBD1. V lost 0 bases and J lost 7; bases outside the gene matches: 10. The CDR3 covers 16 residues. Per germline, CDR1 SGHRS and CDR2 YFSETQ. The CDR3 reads CASSLAPTGSGQPQHF. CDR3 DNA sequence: TGCGCCAGCAGCTTGGCCCCGACAGGGTCGGGCCAGCCCCAGCATTTT.

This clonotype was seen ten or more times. In DNA, the CDR3 is TGTGCCAGCAGCCCGGGACACGGACGGGGAAAACTGTTTTTT. This codes for CASSPGHGRGKLFF. The rearrangement uses TRBV9 and TRBJ1-4; the D gene is possibly TRBD1 (6 bases). The V gene's germline CDR1 is SGDLS and CDR2 YYNGEE. V lost 4 bases, J lost 10 bases, and 17 bases lay in between. The CDR3 length is 14 residues. Variable domain in full (rest from reference TRBV9 and TRBJ1-4): DSGVTQTPKHLITATGQRVTLRCSPRSGDLSVYWYQQSLDQGLQFLIQYYNGEERAKGNILERFSAQQFPDLHSELNLSSLELGDSALYFCASSPGHGRGKLFFGSGTQLSVL.

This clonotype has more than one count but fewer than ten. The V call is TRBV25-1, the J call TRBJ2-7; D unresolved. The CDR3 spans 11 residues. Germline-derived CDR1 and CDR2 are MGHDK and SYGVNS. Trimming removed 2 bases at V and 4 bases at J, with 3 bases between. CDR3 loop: CASSEGYEQYF. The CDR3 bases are TGTGCCAGCAGTGAAGGGTACGAGCAGTACTTC.

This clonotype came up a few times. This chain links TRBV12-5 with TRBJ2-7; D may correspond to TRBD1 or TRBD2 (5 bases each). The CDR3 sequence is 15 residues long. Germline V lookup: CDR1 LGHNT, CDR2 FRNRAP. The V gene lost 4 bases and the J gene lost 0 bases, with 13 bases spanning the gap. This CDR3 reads CASGSGPFSSYEQYF. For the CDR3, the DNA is TGTGCTAGTGGTTCGGGACCGTTTAGCTCCTACGAGCAGTACTTC.

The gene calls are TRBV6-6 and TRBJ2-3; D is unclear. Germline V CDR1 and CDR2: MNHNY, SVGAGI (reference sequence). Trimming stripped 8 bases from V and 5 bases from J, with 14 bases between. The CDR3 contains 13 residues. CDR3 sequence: CASPRLTQDTQYF. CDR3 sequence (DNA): TGTGCCAGCCCCAGGCTGACGCAAGATACGCAGTATTTT.

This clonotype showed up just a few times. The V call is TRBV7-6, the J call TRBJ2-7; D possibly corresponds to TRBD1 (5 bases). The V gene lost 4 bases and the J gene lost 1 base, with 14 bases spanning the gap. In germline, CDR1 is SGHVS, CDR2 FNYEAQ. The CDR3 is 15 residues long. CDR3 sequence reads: CASSYGHGESYEQYF. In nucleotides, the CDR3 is TGTGCCAGCAGCTACGGACACGGAGAATCCTACGAGCAGTACTTC.

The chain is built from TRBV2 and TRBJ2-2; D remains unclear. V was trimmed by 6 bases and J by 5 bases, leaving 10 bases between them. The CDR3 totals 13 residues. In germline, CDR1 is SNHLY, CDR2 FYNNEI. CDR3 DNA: TGTGCCAGCAGCCTAGACACAACCGGGGAGCTGTTTTTT. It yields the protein CASSLDTTGELFF.

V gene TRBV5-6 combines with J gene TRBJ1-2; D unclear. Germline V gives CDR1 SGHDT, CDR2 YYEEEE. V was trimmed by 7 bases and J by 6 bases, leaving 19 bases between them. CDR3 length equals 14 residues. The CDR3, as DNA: TGTGCCAGCGCCGAGGGTGTTTGGGAGGATGGCTACACCTTC. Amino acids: CASAEGVWEDGYTF.

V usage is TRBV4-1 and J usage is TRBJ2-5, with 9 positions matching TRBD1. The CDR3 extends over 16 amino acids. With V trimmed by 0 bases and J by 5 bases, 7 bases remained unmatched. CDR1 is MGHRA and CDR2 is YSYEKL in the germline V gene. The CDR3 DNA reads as TGCGCCAGCAGCCAAGATCCCGGGACAGGGATGGAGACCCAGTACTTC. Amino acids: CASSQDPGTGMETQYF.

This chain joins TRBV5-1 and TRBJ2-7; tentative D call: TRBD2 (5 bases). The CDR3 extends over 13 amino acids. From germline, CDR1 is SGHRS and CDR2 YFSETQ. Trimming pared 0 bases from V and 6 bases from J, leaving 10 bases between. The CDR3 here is CASSLARGPEQYF. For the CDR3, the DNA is TGCGCCAGCAGCTTGGCCCGGGGTCCCGAGCAGTACTTC.

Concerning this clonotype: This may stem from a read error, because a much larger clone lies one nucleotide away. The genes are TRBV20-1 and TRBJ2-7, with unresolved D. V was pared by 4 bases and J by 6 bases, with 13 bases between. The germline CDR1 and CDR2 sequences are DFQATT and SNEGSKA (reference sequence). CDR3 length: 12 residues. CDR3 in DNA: TGCAGTGCTAAAGATGCGGTACTCGAGCAGTACTTC. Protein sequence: CSAKDAVLEQYF.

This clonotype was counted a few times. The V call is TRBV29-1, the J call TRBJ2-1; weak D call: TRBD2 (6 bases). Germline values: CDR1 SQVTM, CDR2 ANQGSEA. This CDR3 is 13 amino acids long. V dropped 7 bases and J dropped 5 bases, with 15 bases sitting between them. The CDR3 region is CSATRSRDNEQFF. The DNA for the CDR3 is TGCAGCGCGACTAGATCGAGGGACAATGAGCAGTTCTTC.

The CDR3: CASSESSEAFF. CDR3 DNA: TGCGCCAGCAGTGAGTCCTCTGAAGCTTTCTTT. The chain combines TRBV10-2 with TRBJ1-1; D is unclear. Germline V gene lookup returns CDR1 WSHSY and CDR2 SAAADI. The CDR3 is 11 residues long. The ends were cut back, 0 bases at V and 6 bases at J, with 2 bases in the middle.

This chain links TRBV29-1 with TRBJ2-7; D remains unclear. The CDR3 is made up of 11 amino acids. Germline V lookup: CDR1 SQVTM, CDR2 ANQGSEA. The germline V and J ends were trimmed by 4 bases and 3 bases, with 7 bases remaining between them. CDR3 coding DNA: TGCAGCGTTGTAGGCCACTACGAGCAGTACTTC. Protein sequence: CSVVGHYEQYF.

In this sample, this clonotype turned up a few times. Here the CDR3 reads CASSESTTSGRNEQFF. The CDR3 DNA sequence: TGCGCCAGCAGTGAGTCGACTACTAGCGGAAGGAATGAGCAGTTCTTC. The chain joins TRBV10-1 to TRBJ2-1, with 8 bases lining up with TRBD2. This CDR3 comprises 16 residues. The ends lost 0 bases at V and 7 bases at J; junction bases unmatched: 8. Germline assignment: CDR1 WNHNN and CDR2 SYGVQD (reference sequence).

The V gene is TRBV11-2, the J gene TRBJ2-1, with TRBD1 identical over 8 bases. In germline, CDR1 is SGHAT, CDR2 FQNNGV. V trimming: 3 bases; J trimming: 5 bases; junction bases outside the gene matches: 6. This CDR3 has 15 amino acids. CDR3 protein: CASSLDRVRNNEQFF. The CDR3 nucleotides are TGTGCCAGCAGCTTGGACAGGGTGAGAAACAATGAGCAGTTCTTC.

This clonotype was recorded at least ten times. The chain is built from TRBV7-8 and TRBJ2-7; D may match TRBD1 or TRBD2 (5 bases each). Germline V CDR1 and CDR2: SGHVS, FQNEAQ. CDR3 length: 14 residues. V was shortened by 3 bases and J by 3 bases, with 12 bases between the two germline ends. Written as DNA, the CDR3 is TGTGCCAGCAGCTTCGGGACGGACGACTACGAGCAGTACTTC. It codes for CASSFGTDDYEQYF.

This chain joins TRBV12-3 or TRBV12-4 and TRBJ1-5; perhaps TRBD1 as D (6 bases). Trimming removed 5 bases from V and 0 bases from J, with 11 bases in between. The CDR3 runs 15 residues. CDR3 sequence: CASSIHRVSNQPQHF. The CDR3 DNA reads TGTGCCAGCAGTATCCACAGGGTTAGCAATCAGCCCCAGCATTTT.

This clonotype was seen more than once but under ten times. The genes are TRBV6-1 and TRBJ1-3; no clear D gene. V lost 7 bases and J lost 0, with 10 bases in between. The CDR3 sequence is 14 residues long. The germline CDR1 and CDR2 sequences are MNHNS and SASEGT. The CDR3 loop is CASKTVFSGNTIYF. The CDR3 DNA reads TGTGCCAGCAAAACAGTCTTCTCTGGAAACACCATATATTTT.

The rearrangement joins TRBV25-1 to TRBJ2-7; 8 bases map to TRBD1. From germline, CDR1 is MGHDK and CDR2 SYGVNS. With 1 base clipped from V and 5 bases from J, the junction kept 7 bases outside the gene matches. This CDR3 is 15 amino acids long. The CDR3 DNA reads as TGTGCCAGCAGTGAATGGATGGCAGGGGGCAACGAGCAGTACTTC. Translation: CASSEWMAGGNEQYF.

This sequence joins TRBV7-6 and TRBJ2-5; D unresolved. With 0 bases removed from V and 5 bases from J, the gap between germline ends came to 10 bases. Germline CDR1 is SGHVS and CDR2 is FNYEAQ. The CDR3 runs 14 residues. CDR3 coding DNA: TGTGCCAGCAGCTTAGCTACTGGAGAGGAGACCCAGTACTTC. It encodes CASSLATGEETQYF.

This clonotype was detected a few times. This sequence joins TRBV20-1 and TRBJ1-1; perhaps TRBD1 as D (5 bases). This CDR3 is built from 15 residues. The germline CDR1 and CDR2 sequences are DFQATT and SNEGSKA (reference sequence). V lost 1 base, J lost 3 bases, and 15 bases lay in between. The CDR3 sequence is CSARALGDVDTEAFF. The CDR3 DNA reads TGCAGTGCTAGAGCTTTGGGGGATGTAGACACTGAAGCTTTCTTT.

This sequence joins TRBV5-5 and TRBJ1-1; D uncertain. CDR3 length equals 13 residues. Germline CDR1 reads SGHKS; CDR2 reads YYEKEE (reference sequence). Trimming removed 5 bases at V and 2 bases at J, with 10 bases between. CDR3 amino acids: CASSWTLNTEAFF. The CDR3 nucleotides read TGTGCCAGCAGTTGGACTTTAAACACTGAAGCTTTCTTT.

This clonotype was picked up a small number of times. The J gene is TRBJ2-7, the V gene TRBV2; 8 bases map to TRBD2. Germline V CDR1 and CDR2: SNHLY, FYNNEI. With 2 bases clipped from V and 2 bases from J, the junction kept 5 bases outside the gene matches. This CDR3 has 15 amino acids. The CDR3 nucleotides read TGTGCCAGCAGTGAATATAGCGGGGCTCCCTACGAGCAGTACTTC. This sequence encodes CASSEYSGAPYEQYF.

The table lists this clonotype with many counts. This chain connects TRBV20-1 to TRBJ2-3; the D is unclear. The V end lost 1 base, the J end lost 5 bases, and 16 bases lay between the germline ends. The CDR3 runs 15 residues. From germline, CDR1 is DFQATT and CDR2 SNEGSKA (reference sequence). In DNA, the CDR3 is TGCAGTGCTAGAGTCGGGTCAGGATGGGGAGATACGCAGTATTTT. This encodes CSARVGSGWGDTQYF.